This T cell receptor beta chain was found in a study of neurological immune-mediated disorders. The cDNA was produced through 5'RACE with 10-nucleotide random UMIs. Every sequencing run returned over 200 million TCR-beta sequences, which were derived from 15-18 subjects. TCRdb ran MiXCR on the 5' RACE reads and lists one entry per CDR3 protein. Of over 90,000 distinct CDR3 sequences in the sample, 10% to 11% were seen once. This clonotype showed up many times. Its matching antigen is unknown. Trimming removed 2 bases from V and 1 base from J; junction bases left unmatched: 4. The CDR3 runs 15 residues. Germline CDR1 is DFQATT and CDR2 is SNEGSKA (reference sequence). Findings of the study overall: No sharing of CDR3 amino acid sequences was observed among expanded clones across subjects, suggesting private repertoires in all groups.

Indicated time point: longitudinal time-point 3. Where libraries were unsorted, they were derived from 2 million PBMCs stored at -80 degrees C. The TCR was taken from a female donor with HTLV-1-associated myelopathy (HAM/TSP). Material for sequencing was PBMCs. The chain couples TRBV20-1 to TRBJ2-3, with 9 bases identical to TRBD1. For the CDR3, the DNA is TGCAGTGCTAGACCCTGGACAGGGGGCACAGATACGCAGTATTTT. It encodes CSARPWTGGTDTQYF.